A selection of T cell receptor beta chains follows, all from one sample in a study of cytomegalovirus exposure and HLA in healthy donors. This table comes from immunoSEQ multiplex PCR, and its TCRdb copy is limited to in-frame clones, with some not included. Among about 130,000 clones, roughly 83% were seen once, and the ten largest hold 1.5% to 2.5%. Material for sequencing was PBMCs. The receptors stem from a man between 18 and 35 years old in good health and CMV-seronegative. Both conserved end residues are part of each CDR3. The order of the fields is J gene, D gene, V gene, clone size, CDR3 protein, CDR3 DNA. D genes are given only for firm matches. Size is omitted from some rows. Given values are once, few, many or a class for expanded clones.

>TRBJ2-1|TRBD2|TRBV5-1|few
CASSPTSGENNEQFF
TGCGCCAGCAGCCCGACTAGCGGGGAAAACAATGAGCAGTTCTTC
>TRBJ1-1|.|TRBV7-9|few
CASSPRTARAFF
TGTGCCAGCAGCCCCCGGACAGCCAGGGCTTTCTTT
>TRBJ2-5|.|TRBV28|.
CASSLGDGLIGETQYF
TGTGCCAGCAGTTTGGGGGACGGACTAATCGGGGAGACCCAGTACTTC
>TRBJ1-1|.|TRBV19|.
CASSEGEAFF
TGTGCCAGCTCAGAGGGCGAAGCTTTCTTT
>TRBJ2-1|.|TRBV7-9|.
CASSPSTGRTYNEQFF
TGTGCCAGCAGCCCCTCTACGGGGAGGACCTACAATGAGCAGTTCTTC
>TRBJ1-2|.|TRBV2|.
CARPRDTNYGYTF
TGTGCCAGACCCCGGGACACTAACTATGGCTACACCTTC
>TRBJ2-1|TRBD2|TRBV11-2|.
CASRFSRTSGTSGRDEQFF
TGTGCCAGCAGATTTTCAAGGACTAGCGGGACCTCGGGGCGGGATGAGCAGTTCTTC
>TRBJ1-1|.|TRBV15|few
CATSRERGEAFF
TGTGCCACCAGCAGAGAGAGAGGAGAAGCTTTCTTT
>TRBJ2-1|TRBD2|TRBV7-9|.
CASSLTRGRGNGNEQFF
TGTGCCAGCAGCTTAACCCGGGGGAGGGGCAATGGGAATGAGCAGTTCTTC
>TRBJ1-2|.|TRBV27|.
CASGQSSVPNYGYTF
TGTGCCAGCGGACAGTCATCAGTCCCTAACTATGGCTACACCTTC
>TRBJ2-1|TRBD1|TRBV6-4|.
CASSGQPGGANEQFF
TGTGCCAGCTCGGGGCAGCCAGGGGGCGCCAATGAGCAGTTCTTC
>TRBJ2-5|TRBD2|TRBV5-1|once
CASSFGSSGRIETQYF
TGCGCCAGCAGCTTCGGTAGTAGCGGGAGGATCGAGACCCAGTACTTC
>TRBJ1-2|TRBD1|TRBV5-4|.
CASSVTGNGYTF
TGTGCCAGCAGCGTGACAGGGAATGGCTACACCTTC
>TRBJ1-1|.|TRBV9|few
CASSVVRTDTEAFF
TGTGCCAGCAGCGTAGTGAGAACGGACACTGAAGCTTTCTTT
>TRBJ1-1|.|TRBV21-1|.
CASSKGDREGMNTEAFF
TGTGCCAGCAGCAAAGGGGACAGGGAGGGTATGAACACTGAAGCTTTCTTT
>TRBJ1-6|TRBD1|TRBV30|few
CACISLLVGQGSKQDSPLHF
TGTGCCTGCATCAGTTTACTTGTAGGACAGGGATCGAAGCAGGATTCACCCCTCCACTTT
>TRBJ1-5|.|TRBV5-6|.
CASSSAGDQPQHF
TGTGCCAGCAGCTCCGCAGGCGATCAGCCCCAGCATTTT
>TRBJ2-2|TRBD2|TRBV18|.
CASSLFGTSGSSNTGELFF
TGTGCCAGCTCACTTTTCGGGACTAGCGGGAGTTCTAACACCGGGGAGCTGTTTTTT
>TRBJ2-2|.|TRBV11-3|.
CASRQNRVTGELFF
TGTGCCAGCAGACAAAACAGGGTCACCGGGGAGCTGTTTTTT
>TRBJ2-3|TRBD2|TRBV4-2|.
CASSQELAGGPEDTQYF
TGTGCCAGCAGCCAAGAACTAGCGGGAGGGCCGGAAGATACGCAGTATTTT
>TRBJ2-1|.|TRBV6-5|.
CASSYSGAVGNEQFF
TGTGCCAGCAGTTACTCGGGGGCGGTCGGCAATGAGCAGTTCTTC
>TRBJ1-1|.|TRBV28|.
CASRNPIDTEAFF
TGTGCCAGCAGAAATCCCATTGACACTGAAGCTTTCTTT
>TRBJ1-1|.|TRBV6-4|few
CASSADKNTEAFF
TGTGCCAGCAGTGCAGACAAGAACACTGAAGCTTTCTTT
>TRBJ2-3|.|TRBV2|.
CASSEARGGGVTDTQYF
TGTGCCAGCAGTGAAGCGAGGGGCGGAGGGGTCACAGATACGCAGTATTTT
>TRBJ2-1|TRBD2|TRBV7-9|few
CASSPGRGRADYEQFF
TGTGCCAGCAGCCCCGGACGCGGGAGGGCCGATTACGAGCAGTTCTTC
>TRBJ2-7|.|TRBV29-1|.
CSAWDLGTYEQYF
TGCAGCGCCTGGGACTTAGGGACGTACGAGCAGTACTTC
>TRBJ2-1|TRBD2|TRBV5-1|.
CASSLRSGIYNEQFF
TGCGCCAGCAGCTTGCGTAGCGGGATCTACAATGAGCAGTTCTTC
>TRBJ2-1|TRBD2|TRBV28|.
CASSFNPETSNNEQFF
TGTGCCAGCAGTTTCAATCCCGAGACTAGCAACAATGAGCAGTTCTTC
>TRBJ2-7|.|TRBV6-1|.
CASSRTGGEQYF
TGTGCCAGCAGCAGGACCGGAGGCGAGCAGTACTTC
>TRBJ1-4|.|TRBV4-1|few
CASSQEGRAGEKLFF
TGCGCCAGCAGCCAAGAAGGCAGAGCAGGAGAAAAACTGTTTTTT
>TRBJ1-5|.|TRBV6-5|few
CASSNDRGGQPQHF
TGTGCCAGCAGCAACGATAGGGGCGGTCAGCCCCAGCATTTT
>TRBJ2-4|.|TRBV7-3|few
CASSLTGGERDKNIQYF
TGTGCCAGCAGCTTAACGGGGGGAGAGCGAGACAAAAACATTCAGTACTTC
>TRBJ1-1|.|TRBV4-1|.
CASSPQGQTEAFF
TGCGCCAGCTCCCCTCAGGGGCAGACTGAAGCTTTCTTT
>TRBJ2-2|TRBD2|TRBV7-2|.
CASRLGTSGELFF
TGTGCCAGCAGACTCGGGACTAGTGGGGAGCTGTTTTTT
>TRBJ1-1|.|TRBV28|.
CASSPGQRTEAFF
TGTGCCAGCAGTCCCGGACAACGCACTGAAGCTTTCTTT
>TRBJ2-7|.|TRBV18|.
CASSPSVGGTYEQYF
TGTGCCAGCTCACCCTCCGTTGGGGGGACCTACGAGCAGTACTTC
>TRBJ1-6|.|TRBV7-9|few
CASTGGGNRNSPLHF
TGTGCCAGTACGGGAGGAGGGAACAGAAATTCACCCCTCCACTTT
>TRBJ2-7|TRBD1|TRBV27|few
CASSSYGTGGYYEQYF
TGTGCCAGCAGTTCCTACGGGACAGGAGGCTACTACGAGCAGTACTTC
>TRBJ2-5|.|TRBV12-5|.
CASGSKGWIRAETQYF
TGTGCTAGTGGTTCGAAGGGGTGGATTCGCGCGGAGACCCAGTACTTC
>TRBJ2-2|.|TRBV28|.
CASSFPNPNTGELFF
TGTGCCAGCAGTTTTCCTAACCCGAACACCGGGGAGCTGTTTTTT
>TRBJ1-4|TRBD1|TRBV29-1|.
CSVEDTGQGSRKLFF
TGCAGCGTTGAGGATACGGGACAGGGTTCGAGAAAACTGTTTTTT
>TRBJ2-7|TRBD2|TRBV19|.
CASSIVTSDIYEQYF
TGTGCCAGTAGTATCGTTACTAGCGATATCTACGAGCAGTACTTC
>TRBJ2-2|.|TRBV19|.
CASSIGGENTGELFF
TGTGCCAGTAGTATAGGGGGGGAGAACACCGGGGAGCTGTTTTTT